The entry below gives a single T cell receptor (beta chain) sequence along with its context. Using immunoSEQ multiplex PCR, the repertoire was profiled, and TCRdb retains in-frame clones only, with some absent. In the table there are about 330,000 clones, over 80% of which are singletons. Participant reports of clinical history set cohort assignment. These data originate in a study of blood T cell repertoires in COVID-19. The wider study: Acute-phase and convalescent COVID-19 samples originated in the United States, Italy and Spain. T cells, B-cell-depleted T cells, or PBMCs provided the cDNA or gDNA that served as material.

Germline V gives CDR1 MGHRA, CDR2 YSYEKL. CDR3 length: 16 amino acids. The V end lost 4 bases, the J end lost 2 bases, and 16 bases lay between the germline ends. V and J are TRBV4-1 and TRBJ2-3; maybe TRBD2 (7 bases). Sample: PBMCs or T cells enriched from blood (not recorded which). The TCR was taken from a man aged 25 to 40 who had recovered from COVID-19. This chain's CDR3 is CASSPRGAGDTDTQYF. The CDR3 DNA sequence: TGCGCCAGCAGCCCCCGGGGGGCCGGGGACACAGATACGCAGTATTTT.